This T cell receptor beta chain was found in a study of cytomegalovirus exposure and HLA in healthy donors. The study's findings and limits: The listing of 150 to 200 TCR beta chains classed them as cytomegalovirus-associated. Per published reports, the classifier diagnosed cytomegalovirus status with high specificity and sensitivity. A few of the chains that were CMV-associated were confirmed in vitro to be specific for CMV antigens.

Clones were sequenced by immunoSEQ multiplex PCR, and TCRdb holds only the in-frame ones, with some missing. Of about 270,000 clones in the sample, 86% are singletons; the top ten hold about 1%. V shed 0 bases and J 3 bases; nucleotides not matched to a gene: 0. The CDR3 spans 14 residues. CDR1 is SGHNT and CDR2 is YYREEE in the germline V gene (reference sequence). As to this clone: Its antigen is still unknown. This sample also contains other DNA sequences that code for the same CDR3.

Material for sequencing was PBMCs. The source of this sequence is a woman between 18 and 30 years old in good health and CMV-seronegative. V usage is TRBV5-4 and J usage is TRBJ2-7, with 10 nucleotides matching TRBD2. CDR3 in amino acids: CASSLGTSGYEQYF. Here the CDR3 DNA reads TGTGCCAGCAGCTTGGGGACTAGCGGCTACGAGCAGTACTTC. Variable domain in full (rest from reference TRBV5-4 and TRBJ2-7): ETGVTQSPTHLIKTRGQQVTLRCSSQSGHNTVSWYQQALGQGPQFIFQYYREEENGRGNFPPRFSGLQFPNYSSELNVNALELDDSALYLCASSLGTSGYEQYFGPGTRLTVT.